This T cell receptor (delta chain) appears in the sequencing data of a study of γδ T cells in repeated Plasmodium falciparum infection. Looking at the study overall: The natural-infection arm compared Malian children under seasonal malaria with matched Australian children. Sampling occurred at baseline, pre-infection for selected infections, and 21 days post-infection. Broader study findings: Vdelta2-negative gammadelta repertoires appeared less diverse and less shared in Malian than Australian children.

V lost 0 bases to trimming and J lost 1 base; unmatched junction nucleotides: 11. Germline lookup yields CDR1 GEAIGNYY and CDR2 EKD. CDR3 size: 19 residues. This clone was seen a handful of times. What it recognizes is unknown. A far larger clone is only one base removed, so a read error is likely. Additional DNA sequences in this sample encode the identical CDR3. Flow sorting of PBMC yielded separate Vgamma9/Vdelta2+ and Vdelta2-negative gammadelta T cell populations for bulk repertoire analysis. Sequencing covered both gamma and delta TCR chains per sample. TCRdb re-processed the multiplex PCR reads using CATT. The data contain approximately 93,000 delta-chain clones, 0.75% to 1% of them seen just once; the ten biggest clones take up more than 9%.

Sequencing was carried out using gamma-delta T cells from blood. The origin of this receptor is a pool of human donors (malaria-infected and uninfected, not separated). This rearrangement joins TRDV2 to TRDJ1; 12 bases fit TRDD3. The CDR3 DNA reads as TGTGCCTGTGACACCACTCCGGTACTGGGGGATACTGCCACCGATAAACTCATCTTT. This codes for CACDTTPVLGDTATDKLIF.